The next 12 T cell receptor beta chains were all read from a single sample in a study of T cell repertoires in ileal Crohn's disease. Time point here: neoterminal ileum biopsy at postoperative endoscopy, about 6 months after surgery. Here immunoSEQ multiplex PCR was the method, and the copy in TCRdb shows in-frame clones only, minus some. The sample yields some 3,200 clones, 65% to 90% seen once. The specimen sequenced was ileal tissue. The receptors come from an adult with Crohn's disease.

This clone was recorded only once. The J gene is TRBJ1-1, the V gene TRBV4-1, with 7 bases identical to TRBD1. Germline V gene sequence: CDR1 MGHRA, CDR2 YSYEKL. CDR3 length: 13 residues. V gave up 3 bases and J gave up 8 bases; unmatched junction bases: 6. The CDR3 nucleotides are TGCGCCAGCAGCCATAATGGACAGGTCGAAGCTTTCTTT. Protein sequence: CASSHNGQVEAFF.

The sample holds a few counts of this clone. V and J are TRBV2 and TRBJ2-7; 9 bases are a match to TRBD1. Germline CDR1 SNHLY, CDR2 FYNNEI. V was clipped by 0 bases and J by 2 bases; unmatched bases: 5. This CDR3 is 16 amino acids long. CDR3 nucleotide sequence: TGTGCCAGCAGTGAAGCGCTAGGACAGGGGACCTACGAGCAGTACTTC. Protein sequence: CASSEALGQGTYEQYF.

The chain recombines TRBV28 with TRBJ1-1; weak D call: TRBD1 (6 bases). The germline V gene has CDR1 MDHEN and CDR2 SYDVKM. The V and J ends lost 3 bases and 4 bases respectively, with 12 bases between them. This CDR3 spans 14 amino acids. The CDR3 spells CASSLGRGVTEAFF. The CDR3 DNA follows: TGTGCCAGCAGTTTGGGCAGGGGCGTCACTGAAGCTTTCTTT.

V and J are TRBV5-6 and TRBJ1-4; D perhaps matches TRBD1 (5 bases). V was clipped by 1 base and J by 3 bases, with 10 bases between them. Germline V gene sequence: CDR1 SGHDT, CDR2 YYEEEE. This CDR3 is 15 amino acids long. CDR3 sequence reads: CASSLLGTSNEKLFF. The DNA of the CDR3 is TGTGCCAGCAGCTTGTTGGGGACGTCTAATGAAAAACTGTTTTTT. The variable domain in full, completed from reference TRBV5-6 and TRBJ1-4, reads DAGVTQSPTHLIKTRGQQVTLRCSPKSGHDTVSWYQQALGQGPQFIFQYYEEEERQRGNFPDRFSGHQFPNYSSELNVNALLLGDSALYLCASSLLGTSNEKLFFGSGTQLSVL.

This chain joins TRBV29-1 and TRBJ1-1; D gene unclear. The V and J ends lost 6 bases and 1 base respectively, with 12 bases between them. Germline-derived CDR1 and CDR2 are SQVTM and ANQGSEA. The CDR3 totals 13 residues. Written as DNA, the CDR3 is TGCAGCGTGACTAGCCGCAGGAACACTGAAGCTTTCTTT. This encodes CSVTSRRNTEAFF.

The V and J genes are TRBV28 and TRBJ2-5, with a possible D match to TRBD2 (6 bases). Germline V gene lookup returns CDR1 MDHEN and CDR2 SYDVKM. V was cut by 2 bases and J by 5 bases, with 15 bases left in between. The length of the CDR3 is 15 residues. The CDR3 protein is CASSLVPGVGETQYF. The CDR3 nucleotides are TGTGCCAGCAGTTTAGTGCCGGGAGTGGGTGAGACCCAGTACTTC. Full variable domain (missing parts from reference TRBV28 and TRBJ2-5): DVKVTQSSRYLVKRTGEKVFLECVQDMDHENMFWYRQDPGLGLRLIYFSYDVKMKEKGDIPEGYSVSREKKERFSLILESASTNQTSMYLCASSLVPGVGETQYFGPGTRLLVL.

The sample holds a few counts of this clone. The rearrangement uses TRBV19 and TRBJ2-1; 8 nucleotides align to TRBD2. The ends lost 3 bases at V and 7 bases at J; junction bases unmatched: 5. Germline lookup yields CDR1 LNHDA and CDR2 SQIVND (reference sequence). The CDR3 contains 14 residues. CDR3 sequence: CASSIAGGQNEQFF. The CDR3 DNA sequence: TGTGCCAGTAGTATCGCGGGGGGCCAAAATGAGCAGTTCTTC.

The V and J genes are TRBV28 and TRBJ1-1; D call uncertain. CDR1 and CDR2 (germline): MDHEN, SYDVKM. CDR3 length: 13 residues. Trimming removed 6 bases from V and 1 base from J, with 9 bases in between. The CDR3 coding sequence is TGTGCCAGCAGCGACGGAAGGAACACTGAAGCTTTCTTT. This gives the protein CASSDGRNTEAFF.

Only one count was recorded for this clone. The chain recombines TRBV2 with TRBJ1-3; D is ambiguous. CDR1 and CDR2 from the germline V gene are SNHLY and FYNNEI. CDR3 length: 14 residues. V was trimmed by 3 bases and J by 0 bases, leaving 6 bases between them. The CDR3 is CASSDANSGNTIYF. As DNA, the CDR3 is TGTGCCAGCAGTGACGCCAACTCTGGAAACACCATATATTTT.

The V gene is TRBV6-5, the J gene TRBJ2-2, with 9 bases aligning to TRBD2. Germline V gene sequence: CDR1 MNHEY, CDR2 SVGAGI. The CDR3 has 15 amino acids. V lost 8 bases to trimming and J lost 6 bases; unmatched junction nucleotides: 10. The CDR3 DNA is TGTGCCAGCGGTCGGGCGGGGGGGCTCCCCGGGGAGCTGTTTTTT. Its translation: CASGRAGGLPGELFF.

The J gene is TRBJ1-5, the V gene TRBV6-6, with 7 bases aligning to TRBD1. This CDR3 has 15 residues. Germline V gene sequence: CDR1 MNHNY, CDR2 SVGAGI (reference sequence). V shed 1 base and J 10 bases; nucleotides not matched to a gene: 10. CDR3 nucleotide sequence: TGTGCCAGCAGTTACTGGACAGGCCGATTAGGCCCCCAGCATTTT. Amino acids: CASSYWTGRLGPQHF.

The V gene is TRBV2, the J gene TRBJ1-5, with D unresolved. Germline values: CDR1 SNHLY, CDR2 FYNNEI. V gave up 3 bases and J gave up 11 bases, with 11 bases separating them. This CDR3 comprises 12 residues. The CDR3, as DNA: TGTGCCAGCAGTGACGTGGTTCGGGCCCAGCATTTT. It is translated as CASSDVVRAQHF.